The T cell receptor (beta chain) described here comes from a study of CD8 T cells in ankylosing spondylitis. With 0 bases removed from V and 10 bases from J, the gap between germline ends came to 11 bases. CDR1 is SGHRS, CDR2 YFSETQ, per germline. The CDR3 consists of 14 residues. General observations from the study: There was a TCR beta motif, made of eight highly homologous variants, that appeared characteristic of ankylosing spondylitis blood.

This clonotype was counted at least ten times. The antigen remains undetermined. One entry per CDR3 protein results from TCRdb running MiXCR on the 5' RACE reads. The profile shows 500,000 or so distinct CDR3 sequences, approximately 5% of them singletons. Sequenced: blood, either unsorted or a sorted T cell fraction (not recorded which). The clonotype originates from a male donor with ankylosing spondylitis. V usage is TRBV5-1 and J usage is TRBJ1-6, with D unclear. The CDR3 loop reads CASSLAEPASPLHF. DNA of the CDR3: TGCGCCAGCAGCTTGGCAGAACCAGCCTCACCCCTCCACTTT.